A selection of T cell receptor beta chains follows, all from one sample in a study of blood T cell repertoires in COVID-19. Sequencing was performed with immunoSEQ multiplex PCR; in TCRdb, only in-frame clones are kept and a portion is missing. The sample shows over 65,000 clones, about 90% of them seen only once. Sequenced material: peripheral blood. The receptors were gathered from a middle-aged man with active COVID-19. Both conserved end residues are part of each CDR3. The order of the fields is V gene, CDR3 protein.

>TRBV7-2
CASSLGGLPQHF
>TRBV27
CASSLSPTGSGELFF
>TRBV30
CAWSVTSDQPQHF
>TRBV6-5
CASSYHGPTGEAFF
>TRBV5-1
CASSPRYLSDLRGGQFF
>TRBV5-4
CASSLEYGPNEKLFF
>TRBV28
CASSFGGSKNIQYF
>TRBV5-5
CASSFGIGGTNEKLFF
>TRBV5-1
CASSHTGGLSYEQYF
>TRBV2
CASMGTPTYYEQYF
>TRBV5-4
CASSTGQKQETQYF
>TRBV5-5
CASSLDLSDTQYF
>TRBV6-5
CASTADRLTYEQYF
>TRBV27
CASSLFGRGDEKLFF
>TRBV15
CATSRTERTFEQYF
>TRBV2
CASSGQGSGEQYF
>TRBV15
CATSRGQGVKTQYF